This passage covers 21 T cell receptor beta chains from one sample sequenced in a study of shared T cell receptors in the human thymus. Using immunoSEQ multiplex PCR, the repertoire was profiled, and TCRdb retains in-frame clones only, with some absent. The sample yields approximately 660,000 clones, 85% to 90% seen once. These records were also assigned to another study, of human thymus T cells.

The sequenced sample was thymocytes. The receptors originated from a boy under two years old with a congenital heart defect.

The rearrangement links TRBV9 to TRBJ2-3, with unresolved D. Germline values: CDR1 SGDLS, CDR2 YYNGEE. The CDR3 length is 15 residues. Trimming pared 4 bases from V and 2 bases from J, leaving 14 bases between. The CDR3 spells CASSPPGEDTDTQYF. In DNA form, the CDR3 reads TGTGCCAGCAGCCCCCCCGGAGAGGACACAGATACGCAGTATTTT.

The chain couples TRBV4-1 to TRBJ2-1; 8 bases are shared with TRBD2. This CDR3 is 18 amino acids long. V was pared by 1 base and J by 0 bases, with 8 bases of the junction left unmatched. Germline CDR1 is MGHRA and CDR2 is YSYEKL. The CDR3 region has the DNA TGCGCCAGCAGCCAAGGGGGGATTACTAGCGGCTCCTACAATGAGCAGTTCTTC. Protein product: CASSQGGITSGSYNEQFF.

This sequence joins TRBV6-4 and TRBJ1-1; D perhaps matches TRBD1 (5 bases). The germline CDR1 and CDR2 sequences are MRHNA and SNTAGT. V was pared by 0 bases and J by 4 bases, with 9 bases between. The CDR3 extends over 14 amino acids. CDR3 in DNA: TGTGCCAGCAGTGACTCTGGGGACTCCACTGAAGCTTTCTTT. It translates to CASSDSGDSTEAFF.

Comment on this clone: An end of the junction differs from the germline gene, which may be a read error. This specimen includes other DNA sequences encoding the same CDR3. This chain connects TRBV29-1 to TRBJ2-1; maybe TRBD2 (5 bases). Looked up from germline, CDR1 is SQVTM and CDR2 is ANQGSEA. The CDR3 consists of 14 residues. In DNA, the CDR3 is TGCAGCGTTGGTGGATGTTGCGGGCGCAATGAACAGTTCTTC. It is translated as CSVGGCCGRNEQFF.

The J gene is TRBJ2-3, the V gene TRBV4-3; 12 bases are shared with TRBD2. The germline V gene has CDR1 LGHNA and CDR2 YSLEER. V was clipped by 0 bases and J by 2 bases; unmatched bases: 9. This CDR3 contains 19 residues. In DNA, the CDR3 is TGCGCCAGCAGCCAAGATGCCCTCGGACTAGCGGGGATCACAGATACGCAGTATTTT. It specifies CASSQDALGLAGITDTQYF.

This clone occurred once. The chain uses TRBV7-4 and TRBJ2-5; D is possibly TRBD1 (6 bases). CDR1 is SGHVT, CDR2 SQSDAQ, per germline. The CDR3 extends over 19 amino acids. Trimming took 8 bases from V and 5 from J, leaving 33 bases between them. In DNA, the CDR3 is TGTGCCAGCTCCCGAGGTCTTCGTGGCCTGACAGGACCTCCCGAGACCCAGTACTTC. Translation gives CASSRGLRGLTGPPETQYF.

This clone was observed once. V and J are TRBV6-5 and TRBJ1-1; D remains unclear. From germline, CDR1 is MNHEY and CDR2 SVGAGI. Trimming left V 8 bases short and J 5 bases short, with 6 bases between. CDR3 length: 10 amino acids. CDR3 nucleotides: TGTGCCAGCGGGAGGACTGAAGCTTTCTTT. It translates to CASGRTEAFF.

The chain combines TRBV10-3 with TRBJ2-6; 7 bases map to TRBD2. CDR1 and CDR2 from the germline V gene are ENHRY and SYGVKD. This CDR3 has 12 amino acids. V shed 9 bases and J 8 bases; nucleotides not matched to a gene: 4. The CDR3 spells CAIRGESNVLTF. The CDR3, as DNA: TGTGCCATTCGGGGGGAGTCCAACGTCCTGACTTTC.

On this clone: One end of the junction fails to match germline, which may point to a read error. The genes are TRBV29-1 and TRBJ2-4; unclear D gene. Per germline, CDR1 SQVTM and CDR2 ANQGSEA. The CDR3 length is 12 residues. CDR3 coding DNA: TGCAGCGTTGTGGCATTGAAAAACATTCAATACTTC. As protein: CSVVALKNIQYF.

The rearrangement uses TRBV7-2 and TRBJ2-7; TRBD2 agrees at 12 bases. Trimming cost V 2 bases and J 3 bases; bases outside gene matches: 5. There are 16 residues in the CDR3. Germline V gene lookup returns CDR1 SGHTA and CDR2 FQGNSA. DNA of the CDR3: TGTGCCAGCAGCTTACACGGGACTAGCGGGCTCTACGAGCAGTACTTC. Its translation: CASSLHGTSGLYEQYF.

This sequence joins TRBV19 and TRBJ2-1, with 8 bases identical to TRBD2. CDR3 length: 15 amino acids. Germline CDR1 is LNHDA and CDR2 is SQIVND (reference sequence). J lost 0 bases, V lost 2 bases, and 0 bases had no gene match. This CDR3 reads CASSIREGSYNEQFF. The CDR3 nucleotides read TGTGCCAGTAGTATACGGGAGGGCTCCTACAATGAGCAGTTCTTC.

V gene TRBV14 combines with J gene TRBJ2-2; D unresolved. Germline CDR1 is SGHDN and CDR2 is FVKESK. V was trimmed by 6 bases and J by 0 bases, leaving 8 bases between them. The CDR3 loop spans 14 amino acids. CDR3 in DNA: TGTGCCAGCAGTCTTTATTCGAACACCGGGGAGCTGTTTTTT. This codes for CASSLYSNTGELFF.

V gene TRBV11-2 combines with J gene TRBJ1-5; a weak D match, TRBD1 (6 bases). Per the germline V gene, CDR1 is SGHAT and CDR2 is FQNNGV. V lost 5 bases to trimming and J lost 7 bases, with 15 bases between them. The CDR3 consists of 14 residues. The CDR3 sequence is CASSQGRPGQPQHF. CDR3 DNA sequence: TGTGCCAGCAGCCAGGGGCGTCCCGGGCAGCCCCAGCATTTT.

A remark on this clone: The same CDR3 also results from other DNA sequences found in this sample. The chain is built from TRBV4-1 and TRBJ2-7; D remains ambiguous. The CDR3 is 14 residues long. V dropped 2 bases and J dropped 6 bases, with 14 bases sitting between them. In germline, CDR1 is MGHRA, CDR2 YSYEKL. CDR3 nucleotides: TGCGCCAGCAGCCAAAGGAGCTCGGCCGTCGAGCAGTACTTC. Its protein product is CASSQRSSAVEQYF.

This clone showed up just once. This chain uses TRBV27 with TRBJ2-5; TRBD1 matches at 11 bases. The CDR3 contains 12 residues. Looked up from germline, CDR1 is MNHEY and CDR2 is SMNVEV (reference sequence). V was clipped by 10 bases and J by 5 bases; unmatched bases: 3. CDR3 loop: CAIGQGAETQYF. As DNA, the CDR3 is TGTGCCATTGGACAGGGGGCGGAGACCCAGTACTTC.

The J gene is TRBJ2-1, the V gene TRBV5-4; perhaps TRBD1 as D (5 bases). V gave up 4 bases and J gave up 4 bases, with 15 bases separating them. The CDR3 runs 15 residues. Looked up from germline, CDR1 is SGHNT and CDR2 is YYREEE (reference sequence). Here the CDR3 reads CASSPKGLGYNEQFF. The CDR3 DNA reads TGTGCCAGCAGCCCAAAGGGGCTAGGGTACAATGAGCAGTTCTTC.

The chain is built from TRBV27 and TRBJ1-5, with D maybe TRBD1 (5 bases). Germline loops: CDR1 MNHEY, CDR2 SMNVEV (reference sequence). V shed 2 bases and J shed 2 bases, with 10 bases lying between them. This CDR3 is 15 amino acids long. The DNA for the CDR3 is TGTGCCAGCAGTTTAGGGGCCTTGGGCAATCAGCCCCAGCATTTT. This codes for CASSLGALGNQPQHF.

This chain joins TRBV11-2 and TRBJ2-1, with 7 bases identical to TRBD2. From germline, CDR1 is SGHAT and CDR2 FQNNGV. J was trimmed by 9 bases and V by 5 bases; bases with no gene match: 13. This CDR3 contains 15 residues. This chain's CDR3 is CASSPPTLREGEQFF. In nucleotides, the CDR3 is TGTGCCAGCAGCCCACCGACTTTGAGGGAGGGTGAGCAGTTCTTC.

The genes are TRBV7-8 and TRBJ1-5; 8 positions agree with TRBD1. The germline V gene encodes CDR1 SGHVS and CDR2 FQNEAQ. V gave up 1 base and J gave up 5 bases; unmatched junction bases: 4. The CDR3 spans 15 residues. CDR3 DNA: TGTGCCAGCAGCTTAGGGCAGGGGGCGGATCAGCCCCAGCATTTT. Translated, it gives CASSLGQGADQPQHF.

This chain connects TRBV4-2 to TRBJ2-7; D unresolved. V shed 0 bases and J shed 2 bases, with 11 bases lying between them. There are 15 residues in the CDR3. In germline, CDR1 is LGHNA, CDR2 YNFKEQ. The CDR3 region is CASSQDRRPTYEQYF. In DNA, the CDR3 is TGTGCCAGCAGCCAAGATAGGCGGCCCACCTACGAGCAGTACTTC.

A few counts support this clone. V and J are TRBV5-6 and TRBJ2-6, with D unclear. Trimming removed 1 base from V and 0 bases from J, with 8 bases in between. The germline V gene has CDR1 SGHDT and CDR2 YYEEEE. The CDR3 totals 16 residues. The CDR3 DNA is TGTGCCAGCAGCTTGTTCCAGGACTCTGGGGCCAACGTCCTGACTTTC. Translating gives CASSLFQDSGANVLTF.